This TCR beta chain was documented in a study of blood T cell repertoires in COVID-19. Study summary: Collection of acute and convalescent COVID-19 samples took place in the United States, Italy and Spain. Sources were T cells, B-cell-depleted T cells, or PBMCs; the material itself was cDNA or gDNA.

V lost 6 bases and J 0 bases, leaving 11 bases between the germline ends. CDR1 MNHEY and CDR2 SVGAGI come from the germline V gene. The CDR3 has 14 amino acids. This table comes from immunoSEQ multiplex PCR, and its TCRdb copy is limited to in-frame clones, with some not included. The table includes 250,000 to 300,000 clones, roughly 92% detected once. A Seattle source enrolled patients during active infection and followed them longitudinally. V gene TRBV6-5 combines with J gene TRBJ1-1; D may be TRBD1 (5 bases). The sequencing input was peripheral blood. This sequence originates from a woman aged 25 to 39 with COVID-19, enrolled during active disease. The CDR3 sequence: CASRAGSMNTEAFF. CDR3 sequence (DNA): TGTGCCAGCAGAGCAGGGTCCATGAACACTGAAGCTTTCTTT.